The source of this T cell receptor beta chain is a study of blood T cell repertoires in COVID-19. Original handling: Amplification from reference gene primers served as the basis for estimated nucleated cell counts. Only in-frame clones appear in the TCRdb table, and some are missing; sequencing was by immunoSEQ multiplex PCR. The V and J calls and clone size come from that table; D and trimming were worked out from the DNA. Among about 140,000 clones listed, 65% to 80% were seen once. CDR1 and CDR2 (germline): SGHDN, FVKESK. V shed 1 base and J shed 3 bases, with 12 bases lying between them. CDR3 length equals 16 residues. This clone came up a few times.

J is TRBJ2-2 and V is TRBV14; the D is unclear. The TCR comes from an older man with acute or convalescent COVID-19. Source material: peripheral blood. Written as DNA, the CDR3 is TGTGCCAGCAGCCAAGGATCAGGAAGTTACACCGGGGAGCTGTTTTTT. This codes for CASSQGSGSYTGELFF.